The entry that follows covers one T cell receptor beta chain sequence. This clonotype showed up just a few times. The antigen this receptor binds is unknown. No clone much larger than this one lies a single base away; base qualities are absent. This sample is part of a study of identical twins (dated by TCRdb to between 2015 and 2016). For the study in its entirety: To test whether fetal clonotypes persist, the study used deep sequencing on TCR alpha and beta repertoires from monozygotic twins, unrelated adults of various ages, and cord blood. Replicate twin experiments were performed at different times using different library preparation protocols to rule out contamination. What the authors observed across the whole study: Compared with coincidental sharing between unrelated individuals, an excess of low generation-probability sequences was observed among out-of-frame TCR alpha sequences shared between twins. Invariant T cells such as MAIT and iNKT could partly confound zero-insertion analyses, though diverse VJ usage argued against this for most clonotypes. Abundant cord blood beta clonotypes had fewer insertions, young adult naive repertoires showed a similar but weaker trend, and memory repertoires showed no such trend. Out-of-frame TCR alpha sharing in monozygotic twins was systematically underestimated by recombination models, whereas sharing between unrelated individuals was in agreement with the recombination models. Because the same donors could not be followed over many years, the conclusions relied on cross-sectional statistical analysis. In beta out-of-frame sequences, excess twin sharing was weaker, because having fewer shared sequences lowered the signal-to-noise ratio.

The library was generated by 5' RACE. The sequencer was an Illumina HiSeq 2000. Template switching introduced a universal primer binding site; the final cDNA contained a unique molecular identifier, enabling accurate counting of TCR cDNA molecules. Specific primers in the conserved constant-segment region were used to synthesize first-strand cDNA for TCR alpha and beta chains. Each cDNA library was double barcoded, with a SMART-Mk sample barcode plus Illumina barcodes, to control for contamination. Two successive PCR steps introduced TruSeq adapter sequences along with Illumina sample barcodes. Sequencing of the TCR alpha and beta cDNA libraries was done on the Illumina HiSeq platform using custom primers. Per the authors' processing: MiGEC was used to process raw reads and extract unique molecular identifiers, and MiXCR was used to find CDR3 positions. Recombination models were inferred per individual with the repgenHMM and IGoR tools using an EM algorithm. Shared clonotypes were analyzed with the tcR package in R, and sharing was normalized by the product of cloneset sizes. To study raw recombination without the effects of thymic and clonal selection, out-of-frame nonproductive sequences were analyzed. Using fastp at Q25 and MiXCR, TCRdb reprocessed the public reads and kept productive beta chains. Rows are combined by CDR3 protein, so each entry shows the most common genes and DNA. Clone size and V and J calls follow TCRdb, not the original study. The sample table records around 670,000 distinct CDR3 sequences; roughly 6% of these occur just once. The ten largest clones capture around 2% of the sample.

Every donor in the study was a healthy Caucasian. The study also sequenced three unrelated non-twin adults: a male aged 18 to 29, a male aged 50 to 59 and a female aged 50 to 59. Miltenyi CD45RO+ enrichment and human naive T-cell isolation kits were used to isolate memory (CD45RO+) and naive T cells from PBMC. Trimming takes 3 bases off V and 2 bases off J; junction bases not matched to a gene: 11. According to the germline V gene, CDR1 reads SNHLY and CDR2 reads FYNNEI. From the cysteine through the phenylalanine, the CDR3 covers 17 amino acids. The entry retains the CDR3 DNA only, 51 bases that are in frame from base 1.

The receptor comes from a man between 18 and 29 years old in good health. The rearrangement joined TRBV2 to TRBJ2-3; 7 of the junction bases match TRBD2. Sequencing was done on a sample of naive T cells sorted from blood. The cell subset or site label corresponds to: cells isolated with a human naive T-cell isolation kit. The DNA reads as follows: TGTGCCAGCAGTGACGAGCGGGGCCCCCTCCTCACAGATACGCAGTATTTT. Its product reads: CASSDERGPLLTDTQYF.